The clone carrying this TCR beta chain was seen repeatedly, ten times or more. The DNA is omitted, as the CDR3 cannot be located on it reliably, and the CDR3 follows TCRdb's listing. Termini included, the CDR3 measures 16 amino acids. The sample is drawn from a study of T-cell reconstitution after alpha-beta-depleted transplantation in children. TCRbeta library construction was performed incorporating unique molecular identifiers. TCRdb ran MiXCR on the PCR reads and lists one entry per CDR3 protein. This sample has about 600,000 distinct CDR3 sequences, with 10% to 15% found just once. The chain uses TRBV12-3 or TRBV12-4 and TRBJ2-3; the D call of TRBD2 is as the table states it, not checked on the DNA. This TCR was recovered from a male patient younger than 18 who had a stem cell transplant for acute myeloid leukemia, so the T cells may come from the graft donor. The sample here was PBMCs, mostly from graft donor cells, taken 360 days after TCRalphabeta/CD19-depleted stem cell transplant. The CDR3 loop reads CASSLGMGLETDTQYF.